Following are 17 T cell receptor beta chains from one sample sequenced in a study of vaccination and CD4 T cells after COVID-19. Oncomine TCR Beta short-read sequencing was applied to DNA from cultured CD4+ T cells. TCRdb reprocessed the PCR reads with MiXCR, giving one entry per CDR3 protein. The sample lists under 20,000 distinct CDR3 sequences, under 60% seen once, with 7.9% in the top ten. No antigen has been identified for these receptors. Treatment noted: roughly 11-day PBMC culture with coronavirus spike peptide pools or control peptides (ViraFEST assay). What was sequenced was CD4+ T cells from blood, cultured in vitro. The receptors shown here come from a human donor who had recovered from COVID-19.

This clonotype turned up a few times. The gene calls are TRBV7-3 and TRBJ2-2; TRBD1 aligns across 8 bases. Per the germline V gene, CDR1 is SGHTA and CDR2 is FQGTGA. The CDR3 is 17 amino acids. Losses at the gene ends were 4 bases for V and 0 bases for J; bases not matched to a gene: 7. CDR3 residues: CASSSLPGQANTGELFF. The CDR3 DNA sequence: TGTGCCAGCAGCTCCCTCCCGGGACAGGCGAACACCGGGGAGCTGTTTTTT. The full variable domain, with the rest looked up from reference TRBV7-3 and TRBJ2-2, is GAGVSQTPSNKVTEKGKYVELRCDPISGHTALYWYRQSLGQGPEFLIYFQGTGAADDSGLPNDRFFAVRPEGSVSTLKIQRTERGDSAVYLCASSSLPGQANTGELFFGEGSRLTVL.

The chain recombines TRBV20-1 with TRBJ1-5; unclear D gene. The CDR3 has 12 amino acids. V was pared by 1 base and J by 4 bases, with 5 bases between. CDR1 DFQATT and CDR2 SNEGSKA come from the germline V gene (reference sequence). DNA for the CDR3: TGCAGTGCTAGAGGGAAGAATCAGCCCCAGCATTTT. Translating gives CSARGKNQPQHF.

This chain joins TRBV10-2 and TRBJ1-2; 7 positions agree with TRBD1. Per germline, CDR1 WSHSY and CDR2 SAAADI. The CDR3 length is 13 residues. The trim removed 2 bases at V and 4 bases at J, leaving 1 base unmatched. CDR3 DNA: TGCGCCAGCAGTGAGCCAGGGGGCTATGGCTACACCTTC. Translation: CASSEPGGYGYTF.

The V and J genes are TRBV12-3 or TRBV12-4 and TRBJ2-3; possibly TRBD2 for D (6 bases). The CDR3 covers 14 residues. The V and J ends lost 5 bases and 5 bases respectively, with 14 bases between them. The CDR3 spells CASSGGTIGDTQYF. The CDR3 DNA reads TGTGCCAGCAGTGGAGGGACCATAGGAGATACGCAGTATTTT.

V and J are TRBV6-5 and TRBJ2-5; tentative D call: TRBD1 (5 bases). The CDR3 is made up of 12 amino acids. Per germline, CDR1 MNHEY and CDR2 SVGAGI. The V and J ends lost 4 bases and 4 bases respectively, with 7 bases between them. This CDR3 is CASSWGVETQYF. The CDR3 nucleotides are TGTGCCAGCAGTTGGGGCGTAGAGACCCAGTACTTC.

This clonotype was recorded a few times. The genes are TRBV20-1 and TRBJ2-5; D remains unclear. This CDR3 is 11 amino acids long. CDR1 is DFQATT and CDR2 is SNEGSKA in the germline V gene (reference sequence). CDR3 residues: CSVRPQETQYF. The CDR3 nucleotides read TGCAGCGTGCGACCCCAAGAGACCCAGTACTTC.

The J gene is TRBJ2-4, the V gene TRBV6-1; 11 bases match TRBD1. V was clipped by 5 bases and J by 6 bases; unmatched bases: 6. Germline-derived CDR1 and CDR2 are MNHNS and SASEGT. The CDR3 is made up of 15 amino acids. CDR3 protein: CASSPQGTGGNIQYF. The CDR3 coding sequence is TGTGCCAGCAGTCCGCAGGGGACAGGGGGAAACATTCAGTACTTC.

The chain links TRBV7-2 to TRBJ2-7; 7 nucleotides line up with TRBD2. V lost 2 bases, J lost 9 bases, and 13 bases stayed unmatched. CDR1 is SGHTA and CDR2 is FQGNSA in the germline V gene. This CDR3 is built from 15 residues. The CDR3 loop is CASSLTGLQNPAQYF. The CDR3 DNA reads as TGTGCCAGCAGCTTAACGGGACTACAAAATCCAGCGCAGTACTTC.

The gene calls are TRBV7-3 and TRBJ1-5; D is unresolved. The V and J ends lost 4 bases and 5 bases respectively, with 9 bases between them. The CDR3 extends over 13 amino acids. Germline V CDR1 and CDR2: SGHTA, FQGTGA. The CDR3, as DNA: TGTGCCAGCAGCTGTAAAGGCTATCAGCCCCAGCATTTT. It encodes CASSCKGYQPQHF. The entire variable domain, with the rest obtained from reference TRBV7-3 and TRBJ1-5, is as follows: GAGVSQTPSNKVTEKGKYVELRCDPISGHTALYWYRQSLGQGPEFLIYFQGTGAADDSGLPNDRFFAVRPEGSVSTLKIQRTERGDSAVYLCASSCKGYQPQHFGDGTRLSIL.

This chain uses TRBV6-1 with TRBJ2-7; the match to TRBD1 covers 8 bases. The germline CDR1 and CDR2 sequences are MNHNS and SASEGT. The CDR3 is 13 residues long. V trimming: 6 bases; J trimming: 2 bases; junction bases outside the gene matches: 3. The CDR3 loop reads CASRTGDAYEQYF. CDR3 DNA: TGTGCCAGCAGGACAGGGGACGCCTACGAGCAGTACTTC.

V gene TRBV20-1 combines with J gene TRBJ2-3; TRBD2 aligns across 7 bases. Trimming took 0 bases from V and 3 from J; bases not matched to a gene: 9. The CDR3 runs 16 residues. Looked up from germline, CDR1 is DFQATT and CDR2 is SNEGSKA (reference sequence). CDR3 residues: CSAREARGGSTDTQYF. The CDR3 DNA reads TGCAGTGCTAGAGAGGCCCGCGGCGGGAGTACAGATACGCAGTATTTT.

The chain is built from TRBV20-1 and TRBJ2-1, with a tentative D call TRBD2 (6 bases). Germline loops: CDR1 DFQATT, CDR2 SNEGSKA (reference sequence). V dropped 0 bases and J dropped 5 bases, with 14 bases sitting between them. There are 15 residues in the CDR3. CDR3 DNA: TGCAGTGCTAGAGAATGGACTAACGACGACAATGAGCAGTTCTTC. Encoded protein: CSAREWTNDDNEQFF.

The V and J genes are TRBV6-2 or TRBV6-3 and TRBJ1-1, with 7 bases fitting TRBD1. Germline CDR1 reads MNHEY; CDR2 reads SVGEGT. CDR3 length equals 14 residues. Trimming at V came to 6 bases and at J to 5 bases, leaving 9 bases not matched to a gene. This chain's CDR3 is CASSRQGRTTEAFF. The CDR3 DNA sequence: TGTGCCAGCAGCCGACAGGGCAGAACGACTGAAGCTTTCTTT.

This clonotype occurred a few times. The chain links TRBV20-1 to TRBJ2-2; perhaps TRBD2 as D (5 bases). The CDR3 is made up of 14 amino acids. CDR1 is DFQATT, CDR2 SNEGSKA, per germline (reference sequence). Trimming took 3 bases from V and 0 from J, leaving 8 bases between them. For the CDR3, the DNA is TGCAGTGCTAGGGGCGGGTCGAACACCGGGGAGCTGTTTTTT. Protein product: CSARGGSNTGELFF.

This clonotype turned up a few times. This chain links TRBV7-9 with TRBJ2-5, with 10 bases fitting TRBD1. The CDR3 sequence is 15 residues long. Germline V lookup: CDR1 SEHNR, CDR2 FQNEAQ (reference sequence). V gave up 5 bases and J gave up 2 bases; unmatched junction bases: 5. The CDR3 sequence: CASSPGQGGQETQYF. In nucleotides, the CDR3 is TGTGCCAGCAGCCCCGGACAGGGGGGTCAAGAGACCCAGTACTTC.

J is TRBJ2-1 and V is TRBV4-2, with D perhaps TRBD2 (6 bases). Germline values: CDR1 LGHNA, CDR2 YNFKEQ. The V gene lost 1 base and the J gene lost 5 bases, with 12 bases spanning the gap. This CDR3 has 15 amino acids. The CDR3 bases are TGTGCCAGCAGCCAAGGAGCCGGGAGCGACAATGAGCAGTTCTTC. It yields the protein CASSQGAGSDNEQFF.

DNA for the CDR3: TGTGCCAGCAGTTCCCCCGCGGGCGGGCAGGGCCACCTCCACTTT. It encodes CASSSPAGGQGHLHF. V usage is TRBV27 and J usage is TRBJ1-6; perhaps TRBD1 as D (5 bases). The CDR3 length is 15 residues. The germline V gene has CDR1 MNHEY and CDR2 SMNVEV (reference sequence). Trimming pared 4 bases from V and 15 bases from J, leaving 22 bases between.